This TCR beta chain stems from a study of CD8 T cells in ankylosing spondylitis. General study results and limits: Typical of ankylosing spondylitis blood, it appeared, was a TCR beta motif of several highly homologous variants.

In its sample, this clonotype was seen a few times. Its antigen remains unknown. TCRdb used MiXCR to reprocess the 5' RACE reads, holding one entry per CDR3 protein. The sample holds around 890,000 distinct CDR3 sequences; 10% to 15% are singletons and the top ten take just over 0.5%. Per germline, CDR1 SGHTA and CDR2 FQGTGA. With 5 bases removed from V and 14 bases from J, the gap between germline ends came to 20 bases. There are 13 residues in the CDR3. The receptor comes from a male donor with ankylosing spondylitis. Sequencing was carried out using blood, either unsorted or a sorted T cell fraction (not recorded which). The V and J genes are TRBV7-3 and TRBJ2-3; D gene ambiguous. Here the CDR3 DNA reads TGTGCCAGCAGCCCAGAATCTAGTCGCGGAATGTATTTT. Protein sequence: CASSPESSRGMYF.